This record concerns one TCR beta chain sequence. Its antigen is not identified. This entry belongs to a study of spatial heterogeneity in lung cancer. Across the whole study: Median follow-up for sequenced PBMC samples was around two years after resection, when such samples existed. Study-level results: Ubiquitous expanded tumor TCRs appeared in blood more at resection than follow-up.

The time point: blood at routine non-recurrence follow-up after resection. Unsorted whole RNA samples from tumor, nontumor lung or frozen PBMC were sequenced. TCR cDNA molecules each had a unique molecular identifier. MiXCR, applied by TCRdb to the 5' RACE reads, yields one record per CDR3 protein. The sample includes around 110,000 distinct CDR3 sequences, 12% of them seen just once. This sequence was found in a male donor with early-stage non-small cell lung cancer. The source was PBMCs, collected at follow-up.

The CDR3 DNA follows: TGTGCCAGCAGTTCGGCTAGCGGCTATGAGACCCAGTACTTC. It specifies CASSSASGYETQYF. The chain has TRBV6-2 or TRBV6-3 and TRBJ2-5; TRBD2 matches at 7 bases. This CDR3 has 14 residues. J lost 5 bases, V lost 4 bases, and 7 bases had no gene match. The germline gives CDR1 MNHEY, CDR2 SVGEGT.